Listed here are 25 T cell receptor beta chains from one sample, sequenced in a study of T cells in women clearing cervical HPV infection. Sequencing was performed with immunoSEQ multiplex PCR; in TCRdb, only in-frame clones are kept and a portion is missing. The repertoire table contains roughly 24,000 clones. The material sequenced was blood buffy coat. These TCRs come from a woman between 18 and 75 years old with a cervical HPV16 infection that either progressed to CIN3+ or cleared (not recorded which).

A word on this clone: Coverage ceases 3 residues before the CDR3 finishes, and the germline J gene fills in the end. The chain links TRBV29-1 to TRBJ1-2, with D perhaps matching TRBD1 (6 bases). The CDR3 is 13 amino acids. The V end lost 3 bases, the J end lost 0 bases, and 8 bases lay between the germline ends. Germline-derived CDR1 and CDR2 are SQVTM and ANQGSEA. The CDR3 bases that were read are TGCAGCGTTGAGACAGGTGCTAACTATGGC. Its protein product is CSVETGANYG. The entire CDR3 is CSVETGANYGYTF.

Worth noting for this clone: The CDR3 end falls 3 residues outside the read, so it is completed with the germline J gene. The gene calls are TRBV5-5 and TRBJ2-7; D is unclear. V was pared by 1 base and J by 3 bases, with 5 bases between. CDR1 is SGHKS, CDR2 YYEKEE, per germline (reference sequence). The CDR3 covers 12 residues. The CDR3 bases that were read are TGTGCCAGCAGCTTGTCGTACTACGAG. As protein: CASSLSYYE. The entire CDR3 reads CASSLSYYEQYF.

The CDR3 sequence: CATSDRGHYYEQYF. The covered CDR3 bases are TGTGCCACCAGTGATCGGGGACACTACTACGAG. This chain joins TRBV24-1 and TRBJ2-7; D is possibly TRBD1 (6 bases). The CDR3 is cut off 3 residues early in the read; its end comes from the germline J gene. Germline CDR1 is KGHDR and CDR2 is SFDVKD. CDR3 length: 14 residues. Trimming stripped 3 bases from V and 3 bases from J, with 11 bases between.

Comments on this clone: The DNA ends 3 residues before the CDR3 does, and the rest of the CDR3 is filled in from the germline J gene. The gene calls are TRBV13 and TRBJ1-4, with D perhaps TRBD1 (5 bases). The V and J ends lost 0 bases and 5 bases respectively, with 10 bases between them. The CDR3 contains 15 residues. Germline V lookup: CDR1 PRHDT, CDR2 FYEKMQ (reference sequence). The part of the CDR3 DNA that was read is TGTGCCAGCAGCTTAGGCTCAGGGCGAAATGAAAAA. Protein sequence: CASSLGSGRNEK. The CDR3 in its entirety is CASSLGSGRNEKLFF.

For this clone: The read terminates 3 residues before the CDR3 end, so the remaining end is supplied by the germline J gene. The chain combines TRBV18 with TRBJ1-1; 8 bases match TRBD1. Germline assignment: CDR1 KGHSH and CDR2 LQKENI. CDR3 length: 14 residues. This CDR3 reads CASSTGGREHEAFF. The part of the CDR3 DNA that was read is TGTGCCAGCTCAACAGGGGGAAGGGAGCACGAG.

Notes on this clone: The CDR3 is cut off 3 residues early in the read; its end comes from the germline J gene. V is TRBV6-1 and J is TRBJ1-4; the D gene is possibly TRBD1 (6 bases). Per the germline V gene, CDR1 is MNHNS and CDR2 is SASEGT. The CDR3 runs 15 residues. V was clipped by 4 bases and J by 4 bases, with 13 bases between them. The CDR3 sequence is CASSGGPGLNEKLFF. The CDR3 DNA, read in part, is TGTGCCAGCAGTGGGGGGCCAGGCCTTAATGAAAAA.

The CDR3 here is CSASLSGRLRNEQFF. The part of the CDR3 DNA that was read is TGCAGTGCTAGTCTGAGCGGGAGGCTAAGGAATGAG. The chain has TRBV20-1 and TRBJ2-1; 9 nucleotides match TRBD2. The read halts 3 residues ahead of the CDR3 end, with the missing end drawn from the germline J gene. J was trimmed by 7 bases and V by 3 bases; bases with no gene match: 10. Germline lookup yields CDR1 DFQATT and CDR2 SNEGSKA (reference sequence). The CDR3 loop spans 15 amino acids.

Points on this clone: The observed sequence ends 3 residues before the CDR3 terminus, with the missing tail filled in from the germline J gene. The genes are TRBV7-6 and TRBJ1-5; 9 positions match TRBD1. V dropped 5 bases and J dropped 7; count of bases not matched to a gene: 12. The CDR3 runs to 16 residues. Germline V CDR1 and CDR2: SGHVS, FNYEAQ. This chain's CDR3 is CASSDHRGPRGQPQHF. CDR3 bases read: TGTGCCAGCAGCGACCACAGGGGGCCCCGAGGGCAGCCC.

The CDR3 DNA, read in part, is TGTGCCAGCAACAAGGACAGGACAAATTCACCA. This translates into CASNKDRTNSP. In full, the CDR3 is CASNKDRTNSPLFF. The chain couples TRBV5-4 to TRBJ1-4, with TRBD1 matching 7 bases. The CDR3 extends 3 residues past the end of the read, so its final part is completed from the germline J gene. CDR3 length equals 14 residues. Germline CDR1 and CDR2: SGHNT and YYREEE (reference sequence).

Points on this clone: The CDR3 is cut off 3 residues early in the read; its end comes from the germline J gene. The V call is TRBV19, the J call TRBJ1-1; perhaps TRBD1 as D (6 bases). The V end was cut by 7 bases, the J end by 0 bases, with 15 bases between. Germline-derived CDR1 and CDR2 are LNHDA and SQIVND (reference sequence). This CDR3 comprises 15 residues. CDR3 region: CASTLTDRLNTEAFF. CDR3 bases read: TGTGCCAGTACCCTCACGGACAGACTGAACACTGAA. Based on the CDR3 plus reference TRBV19 and TRBJ1-1, the full variable domain is DGGITQSPKYLFRKEGQNVTLSCEQNLNHDAMYWYRQDPGQGLRLIYYSQIVNDFQKGDIAEGYSVSREKKESFPLTVTSAQKNPTAFYLCASTLTDRLNTEAFFGQGTRLTVV.

CDR3 DNA, as far as it was read: TGTGCCAGTAATGAGGGACAGGGGCCCGTGAGCGAC. Amino acid sequence: CASNEGQGPVSD. The CDR3 in its entirety is CASNEGQGPVSDYTF. The chain links TRBV19 to TRBJ1-2, with 10 bases identical to TRBD1. The read terminates 3 residues before the CDR3 end, so the remaining end is supplied by the germline J gene. CDR1 and CDR2 from the germline V gene are LNHDA and SQIVND (reference sequence). The CDR3 sequence is 15 residues long.

As concerns this clone: The CDR3 extends 3 residues past the end of the read, so its final part is completed from the germline J gene. The chain couples TRBV9 to TRBJ2-5; D might be TRBD2 (5 bases). The CDR3 runs 16 residues. V lost 4 bases and J 5 bases, leaving 21 bases between the germline ends. Germline CDR1 is SGDLS and CDR2 is YYNGEE. CDR3 region: CASSPRGQLRRETQYF. The sequenced CDR3 bases are TGTGCCAGCAGCCCCCGTGGGCAGCTCAGGAGGGAGACC.

In terms of frequency, this clone is medium-sized. The CDR3 extends 3 residues past the end of the read, so its final part is completed from the germline J gene. The chain is built from TRBV7-8 and TRBJ2-7; D may be TRBD1 (5 bases). The ends were cut back, 5 bases at V and 4 bases at J, with 9 bases in the middle. The CDR3 loop spans 12 amino acids. Germline loops: CDR1 SGHVS, CDR2 FQNEAQ. The DNA read from the CDR3 is TGTGCCAGCAGCCTCGGACAATACGAG. It is translated as CASSLGQYE. The full-length CDR3 reads as CASSLGQYEQYF. The complete variable domain, with remaining parts taken from reference TRBV7-8 and TRBJ2-7, reads GAGVSQSPRYKVAKRGQDVALRCDPISGHVSLFWYQQALGQGPEFLTYFQNEAQLDKSGLPSDRFFAERPEGSVSTLKIQRTQQEDSAVYLCASSLGQYEQYFGPGTRLTVT.

Note on this clone: Coverage ceases 3 residues before the CDR3 finishes, and the germline J gene fills in the end. The V call is TRBV7-9, the J call TRBJ1-1; D might be TRBD1 (6 bases). V dropped 6 bases and J dropped 1 base, with 15 bases sitting between them. Germline V gene data show CDR1 as SEHNR and CDR2 as FQNEAQ (reference sequence). This CDR3 comprises 15 residues. Here the CDR3 reads CASRFTGKGNTEAFF. Partial CDR3 DNA: TGTGCCAGCAGATTTACAGGGAAGGGGAACACTGAA.

Comment on this clone: Read coverage stops 3 residues before the CDR3 terminus; the germline J gene supplies the remainder. This chain uses TRBV4-1 with TRBJ1-4; D gene unclear. With 5 bases removed from V and 5 bases from J, the gap between germline ends came to 9 bases. Germline lookup yields CDR1 MGHRA and CDR2 YSYEKL. The CDR3 extends over 13 amino acids. Here the CDR3 reads CASSTRRNEKLFF. CDR3 DNA, as far as it was read: TGCGCCAGCAGCACGCGGCGGAATGAAAAA.

With regard to this clone: The read halts 3 residues ahead of the CDR3 end, with the missing end drawn from the germline J gene. V and J are TRBV13 and TRBJ2-3; D is uncertain. The germline gives CDR1 PRHDT, CDR2 FYEKMQ (reference sequence). The CDR3 totals 13 residues. The CDR3 sequence: CASSFPNGETQYF. CDR3 bases read: TGTGCCAGCAGCTTCCCTAACGGTGAGACG. Together with reference TRBV13 and TRBJ2-3, the CDR3 gives the full variable domain: AAGVIQSPRHLIKEKRETATLKCYPIPRHDTVYWYQQGPGQDPQFLISFYEKMQSDKGSIPDRFSAQQFSDYHSELNMSSLELGDSALYFCASSFPNGETQYFGPGTRLTVL.

Details on this clone: The sequence runs out 3 residues before the end of the CDR3; the remainder is reconstructed from the germline J gene. This sequence joins TRBV18 and TRBJ1-4; D not certain. Per the germline V gene, CDR1 is KGHSH and CDR2 is LQKENI. The CDR3 has 14 amino acids. V was shortened by 5 bases and J by 6 bases, with 13 bases between the two germline ends. The CDR3 bases that were read are TGTGCCAGCTCATCAAGGCGCGGAGATGAAAAA. Amino acid sequence: CASSSRRGDEK. The complete CDR3 reads CASSSRRGDEKLFF. Full variable domain (outside the CDR3, taken from reference TRBV18 and TRBJ1-4): NAGVMQNPRHLVRRRGQEARLRCSPMKGHSHVYWYRQLPEEGLKFMVYLQKENIIDESGMPKERFSAEFPKEGPSILRIQQVVRGDSAAYFCASSSRRGDEKLFFGSGTQLSVL.

Notes on this clone: The read ends 3 residues shy of where the CDR3 ends; the end is completed using the germline J gene. The genes are TRBV28 and TRBJ2-7, with D possibly TRBD1 on 5 matching bases. Deletions cut 7 bases from V and 0 bases from J, with 7 bases between. From germline, CDR1 is MDHEN and CDR2 SYDVKM. This CDR3 is 12 amino acids long. The sequenced part of the CDR3 DNA is TGTGCCAGCAAGGGGCCCTCCTACGAG. Translated: CASKGPSYE. The CDR3 in full is CASKGPSYEQYF.

As to this clone: The DNA ends 3 residues before the CDR3 does, and the rest of the CDR3 is filled in from the germline J gene. The chain is built from TRBV6-2 or TRBV6-3 and TRBJ2-3, with D possibly matching TRBD1 (6 bases). The germline V gene encodes CDR1 MNHEY and CDR2 SVGEGT. CDR3 size: 16 residues. V was trimmed by 7 bases and J by 4 bases, leaving 21 bases between them. The covered CDR3 bases are TGTGCCAGCACCAGGGGCCCCCGAGGTAGGGCAGATACG. This codes for CASTRGPRGRADT. In full, the CDR3 is CASTRGPRGRADTQYF.

A remark on this clone: The sequence runs out 3 residues before the end of the CDR3; the remainder is reconstructed from the germline J gene. This sequence joins TRBV4-2 and TRBJ1-5; a weak D match, TRBD1 (5 bases). CDR3 length: 14 amino acids. Trimming took 0 bases from V and 5 from J, leaving 8 bases between them. The germline gives CDR1 LGHNA, CDR2 YNFKEQ. The CDR3 loop is CASSQEEGDQPQHF. Partial CDR3 DNA: TGTGCCAGCAGCCAAGAGGAAGGGGATCAGCCC.

With regard to this clone: The read ends 3 residues early relative to the CDR3; the germline J gene fills the gap. The chain employs TRBV25-1 and TRBJ2-2; 7 bases map to TRBD2. The CDR3 covers 16 residues. In germline, CDR1 is MGHDK, CDR2 SYGVNS. V shed 6 bases and J 1 base; nucleotides not matched to a gene: 8. The CDR3 bases that were read are TGTGCCAGCAGGCAAACCGGGACTATGAACACCGGGGAG. It yields the protein CASRQTGTMNTGE. The whole CDR3 sequence is CASRQTGTMNTGELFF.

To note about this clone: The read comes to an end 3 residues before the CDR3 does, leaving the germline J gene to fill in the end. This chain connects TRBV11-3 to TRBJ2-5, with 7 bases aligning to TRBD1. The V gene's germline CDR1 is SGHNT and CDR2 YENEEA. CDR3 length: 14 amino acids. The junction had 8 bases not matched to a gene; V was cut back by 7 bases and J by 3 bases. The DNA read from the CDR3 is TGTGCCAGCAATCTAGGGGACAGAAAAGAGACC. It is translated as CASNLGDRKET. The complete CDR3 reads CASNLGDRKETQYF.

As for this clone: Read sequence stops 3 residues before the CDR3 end, and the germline J gene provides the missing end. The genes are TRBV7-3 and TRBJ1-1; D perhaps matches TRBD1 (5 bases). The germline gives CDR1 SGHTA, CDR2 FQGTGA. V gave up 5 bases and J gave up 4 bases, with 23 bases separating them. CDR3 size: 17 residues. The sequenced part of the CDR3 DNA is TGTGCCAGCAGCACAGACCTCAAACACCTTAGGGGCACTGAA. Protein: CASSTDLKHLRGTE. The full CDR3 sequence reads CASSTDLKHLRGTEAFF.

Judged by frequency, this clone is medium-sized (0.01 to 0.1%). The read gets to within 3 residues of the CDR3 end, and the germline J gene fills in the rest. The rearrangement links TRBV18 to TRBJ2-2; TRBD2 matches 10 bases. CDR1 is KGHSH, CDR2 LQKENI, per germline. V lost 3 bases and J lost 6; bases outside the gene matches: 1. The CDR3 has 14 residues. CDR3 loop: CASSPGTSAGELFF. The DNA read from the CDR3 is TGTGCCAGCTCACCTGGGACTAGCGCCGGGGAG.

A remark on this clone: From the germline J gene comes the end of the CDR3, since the read stops 3 residues before it. The chain links TRBV6-4 to TRBJ2-1; TRBD2 agrees at 13 bases. Germline V gene lookup returns CDR1 MRHNA and CDR2 SNTAGT. With V trimmed by 9 bases and J by 4 bases, 9 bases remained unmatched. The CDR3 totals 16 residues. CDR3: CASSGTSGVEYNEQFF. The part of the CDR3 DNA that was read is TGTGCCAGTTCCGGGACTAGCGGGGTCGAGTACAATGAG.